This entry features one T cell receptor (beta chain) sequence. This clonotype has only a few counts. Its antigen is still unknown. Within one base of it there is no much larger clone, and no base qualities were kept. CDR1 and CDR2 are drawn from the germline V gene: SQVTM, ANQGSEA. V loses 4 bases of germline sequence and J loses 5 bases, and the interval between the two ends is 11 bases. Its CDR3 holds 13 amino acids, cysteine through phenylalanine. Kept here is only the CDR3 DNA, which spans 39 bases and is read in frame from base 1. This sample is part of a study of blood T cells in healthy people across ages (dated by TCRdb to between 2015 and 2017). Context from the whole study: In model experiments, template switching captured about one uniquely barcoded TCR beta cDNA molecule for every two T cells. Using deep sequencing normalized with unique cDNA molecular identifiers, the study measured how TCR beta repertoire diversity changes with age. Donors were grouped into four age groups: young (average approximately 16 years), middle-aged (over 35), aged (around 56) and long-lived (approximately 82). The study analyzed two additional independent replicas of 1 million unique cDNA reads from the same blood draw for two donors, one aged 18 to 29 and one aged 80 or older. Points the paper makes about the study in general: Estimates of total diversity based on one million sequenced T cells were considered lower bounds and underestimates. Compared with the aged group, more naive CD4+ T cells, fewer expanded clones and increased TCR diversity were shown by the long-lived group, suggesting age selection. A strong correlation was found between observed TCR beta diversity and the percentage of naive T cells measured by flow cytometry. As age increased, observed TCR beta diversity per million T cells dropped in a roughly linear way, and a significant reduction was already evident by age 40. Donor CMV infection status was unknown, potentially confounding age-related changes in expanded clonotypes. Since profiling was done on bulk unsorted PBMCs, naive and antigen-experienced compartments could not be conclusively compared.

Receptor amplification or capture employed 5' RACE. Sequenced using an Illumina HiSeq 2500. A second roughly 6 to 12 cycle PCR used a sample-barcoded 5' primer and a J-beta primer mix. Each TCR beta cDNA molecule received a unique molecular identifier from a template-switch 5' adaptor carrying 12 random nucleotides. At least 2.5 million CDR3-containing paired-end reads were obtained from each sample. The Mint cDNA synthesis kit, primed by a TRBC-specific oligonucleotide, was used to synthesize first-strand cDNA from all RNA. Following uracil-DNA glycosylase treatment, all cDNA underwent a first 18-cycle PCR with the universal primers M1SS and BC2_uni_R. Regarding the original processing steps: For normalization, 1 million high-quality reads, each with a distinct molecular identifier, were randomly selected from each sample. Instead of being binned into consensus sequences, reads with shared molecular identifiers were discarded. MiTCR, run with a Q25 quality threshold and the strictest error-elimination algorithm, handled CDR3 identification, clonotype clustering and error correction. Lower-bound total TCR beta diversity was estimated with a nonparametric unseen species model using Euler transformation. TCRdb reprocessed the public reads (quality trimming at Q25 with fastp, clone calling with MiXCR) and kept in-frame beta chains. Each record represents a unique CDR3 protein, reported with the most common genes and DNA among its rows. The V and J calls and clone size come from TCRdb's table, not from the authors' own analysis. The sample data list more than 1,000,000 distinct CDR3 sequences, and 20% to 25% of these were observed just once. Approximately 0.71% of the sample is in the top ten clones.

The roughly 39 donors, aged roughly 6 to 95 years, were systemically healthy Caucasian individuals from Russia. Each donor gave ten milliliters of peripheral blood, collected into EDTA-treated Vacutainer tubes. Ficoll-Paque density-gradient centrifugation was used to isolate PBMCs, with at least 7 million obtained per sample. Trizol reagent was used to extract total RNA from PBMCs, with at least 5 micrograms per sample. For every donor, an aliquot of PBMCs went through flow cytometry to measure the percentages of naive CD45RAhigh/CD27high T cells. These records were also assigned to another study, of T cells of mothers and their children. That second publication adds: The donors were nine systemically healthy Caucasian individuals, made up of three mothers and their six children. cDNA synthesis used all of the extracted RNA, with 1.5 ug of RNA in each 15 ul reaction. In the second PCR, the M1S primer introduced both the sample barcodes and 2-4 random nucleotides. Each mother yielded over 8.5 million TCR beta CDR3 reads and each child 3 million or so reads. In both related and unrelated pairs, thymic selection shapes the output of TCR recombination in a similar way, with inherited differences having only a minor effect. Normalized repertoire overlap was always slightly but never significantly higher in related than unrelated mother-child pairs. Persistent microchimeric T cell clones were not detected, at a sensitivity of around 99 clones per million clonotypes. The study used deep NGS to compare TCR beta repertoires of mothers and children, seeking features distinguishing related mother-child pairs from unrelated individuals. Mothers averaged about 37 +/- 4 years of age and children averaged around 10 +/- 4 years. Libraries were sequenced on Illumina HiSeq 2000 with 100+100 nt paired-end reads after adapter ligation with NEBNext reagents. To prevent cross-contamination, the mother and child libraries were prepared a month apart and were sequenced in separate runs. For each donor, between 500,000 and 2,000,000 distinct TCR beta clonotypes were identified. Naive TCR beta clonotypes were estimated from low-frequency clonotypes matched to each donor's FACS-determined naive share, without sorting.

The sequencing sample was made of blood. In this chain, TRBV29-1 is recombined with TRBJ1-4; the D segment could be TRBD1, given 5 matching bases. The sequence came from a girl aged 2 to 10 in good health. The bases read TGCAGCGTTGTCCCCAGGGAGAATGAAAAACTGTTTTTT. Its protein product is CSVVPRENEKLFF.